This T cell receptor beta chain was found in a study of regulatory T cells in long-lasting Graves disease. Study-wide context: Antithyroid drugs had been taken by newly diagnosed Graves' patients for under 3 months. Findings and limits, study-wide: Whereas new patients shared 870 or so public clonotypes, persistent patients shared more, at under 3,500.

Germline V gives CDR1 MNHEY, CDR2 SMNVEV (reference sequence). V lost 5 bases and J 3 bases, leaving 17 bases between the germline ends. The CDR3 loop spans 15 amino acids. A word on this clonotype: Its antigen remains unknown.

To make TCR beta libraries, researchers used iRepertoire HTBI primers and Arm-PCR of CDR3 regions. From the multiplex PCR reads, TCRdb called clonotypes with MiXCR, one entry per CDR3 protein. This table holds 360,000 or so distinct CDR3 sequences, around 15% found once. Time point in this sample: newly diagnosed GD, antithyroid drugs for less than 3 months. PBMC RNA was the source of the TCR library. These same data were also listed under a study on T cells in Graves' hyperthyroidism and ophthalmopathy. That work contributes: Together with thyroid ultrasound, orbital computed tomography, serum thyroxine and TRAb, clinical symptoms were used for diagnoses.

Sequenced here: peripheral blood mononuclear cells (PBMCs), sampled at new diagnosis, from a patient treated with antithyroid drugs. The receptor was derived from a woman younger than 30 with Graves disease. This chain connects TRBV27 to TRBJ2-7; D might be TRBD1 (6 bases). DNA for the CDR3: TGTGCCAGCAGTCCAGGGTGGGGGCAAGACTACGAGCAGTACTTC. Translation gives CASSPGWGQDYEQYF.